The 30 T cell receptor beta chains given below trace back to one sample, sequenced in a study of CD8 T cells in ankylosing spondylitis. A single record per CDR3 protein comes from TCRdb applying MiXCR to the 5' RACE reads. The sample lists roughly 64,000 distinct CDR3 sequences, around 6.4% seen once, with around 5.3% in the top ten. Source material: synovial fluid, either unsorted or a sorted T cell fraction (not recorded which). These receptors came from a male donor with ankylosing spondylitis.

This clonotype was seen at least ten times. The chain has TRBV12-3 or TRBV12-4 and TRBJ2-2, with 9 bases aligning to TRBD2. The CDR3 length is 15 residues. The J segment lost 6 bases and the V segment lost 2 bases, leaving 4 bases of the junction unmatched. CDR3: CASSLRLAGSGELFF. The CDR3 coding sequence is TGTGCCAGCAGTTTAAGGCTAGCGGGATCCGGGGAGCTGTTTTTT.

To note about this clonotype: The conserved phenylalanine or tryptophan is not found at the CDR3 terminus, so this likely reflects a read error. The chain is built from TRBV3-1 and TRBJ2-4; 11 bases align to TRBD2. The CDR3 contains 21 residues. Germline CDR1 reads LGHDT; CDR2 reads YNNKEL (reference sequence). Trimming cost V 0 bases and J 0 bases; bases outside gene matches: 13. The CDR3 DNA sequence: TGTGCCAGCAGCCAAGAGAAGCTTTCCGGGACTAGCGGTCTAGCCAAAAACATTCAGTACCTC. It is translated as CASSQEKLSGTSGLAKNIQYL.

A few counts support this clonotype. The chain uses TRBV28 and TRBJ1-2; D may be TRBD1 (6 bases). CDR3 length equals 15 residues. Germline CDR1 and CDR2: MDHEN and SYDVKM. V gave up 4 bases and J gave up 0 bases, with 12 bases separating them. In DNA, the CDR3 is TGTGCCAGCAGTTCGTCAGGGGAGGCTAACTATGGCTACACCTTC. It is translated as CASSSSGEANYGYTF.

The gene calls are TRBV6-1 and TRBJ2-7; maybe TRBD1 (6 bases). There are 13 residues in the CDR3. Deletions cut 5 bases from V and 5 bases from J, with 13 bases between. The V gene's germline CDR1 is MNHNS and CDR2 SASEGT. DNA for the CDR3: TGTGCCAGCAGTCGAGGACAGTTCAACGAGCAGTACTTC. It codes for CASSRGQFNEQYF.

This clonotype came up many times. This rearrangement joins TRBV20-1 to TRBJ2-5; D possibly corresponds to TRBD2 (5 bases). CDR1 and CDR2 (germline): DFQATT, SNEGSKA (reference sequence). V lost 4 bases, J lost 0 bases, and 12 bases lay in between. There are 14 residues in the CDR3. The CDR3 bases are TGCAGTGCTATTGGGGAGAGGGACCAAGAGACCCAGTACTTC. This translates into CSAIGERDQETQYF.

This chain joins TRBV25-1 and TRBJ2-7, with TRBD1 as a possible D gene (5 bases). Trimming took off 2 bases at V and 3 bases at J, with 14 bases between the two ends. The germline V gene encodes CDR1 MGHDK and CDR2 SYGVNS. The CDR3 is 15 amino acids. CDR3: CASSEQGRGNYEQYF. The CDR3 DNA reads TGTGCCAGCAGTGAACAGGGAAGAGGAAACTACGAGCAGTACTTC.

This clonotype was detected a few times. This chain joins TRBV19 and TRBJ2-1; 9 nucleotides line up with TRBD2. The CDR3 covers 17 residues. The ends lost 3 bases at V and 6 bases at J; junction bases unmatched: 12. CDR1 is LNHDA, CDR2 SQIVND, per germline (reference sequence). This chain's CDR3 is CASSIQVSGSAGNEQFF. The CDR3 nucleotides are TGTGCCAGTAGTATTCAAGTTAGCGGGAGCGCAGGCAATGAGCAGTTCTTC.

This chain uses TRBV4-3 with TRBJ2-3, with 10 bases matching TRBD2. V was clipped by 4 bases and J by 3 bases; unmatched bases: 7. CDR1 and CDR2 (germline): LGHNA, YSLEER. The CDR3 extends over 16 amino acids. This chain's CDR3 is CASSRGASGSTDTQYF. The CDR3 DNA sequence: TGCGCCAGCAGCCGGGGAGCTAGCGGGAGTACAGATACGCAGTATTTT.

This clonotype has a count of ten or more. This chain links TRBV6-5 with TRBJ2-7; 8 bases align to TRBD1. The V and J ends lost 0 bases and 4 bases, in that order; junction bases with no gene match: 11. CDR3 length: 17 amino acids. Per germline, CDR1 MNHEY and CDR2 SVGAGI. CDR3 sequence: CASSYSGQAIVGYEQYF. CDR3 DNA: TGTGCCAGCAGTTACTCGGGACAGGCGATAGTGGGGTACGAGCAGTACTTC.

Comments on this clonotype: This sequence may be a read error, since a much larger clone differs from it by one base. This chain joins TRBV5-1 and TRBJ2-7; D ambiguous. The CDR3 has 12 residues. V lost 2 bases and J 0 bases, leaving 3 bases between the germline ends. CDR1 and CDR2 (germline): SGHRS, YFSETQ. Here the CDR3 reads CASSFFSYEQYF. The CDR3 DNA sequence: TGCGCCAGCAGCTTTTTCTCCTACGAGCAGTACTTC.

There are a few counts of this clonotype. The chain has TRBV25-1 and TRBJ1-2; D unclear. Per the germline V gene, CDR1 is MGHDK and CDR2 is SYGVNS. Trimming took off 2 bases at V and 10 bases at J, with 14 bases between the two ends. CDR3 length: 13 residues. The CDR3 bases are TGTGCCAGCAGTGAACCGGGTTTTTTGTACTACACCTTC. This codes for CASSEPGFLYYTF.

This clonotype was counted many times. V gene TRBV7-9 combines with J gene TRBJ1-4; D gene uncertain. V gave up 5 bases and J gave up 7 bases, with 8 bases separating them. This CDR3 contains 12 residues. The V gene's germline CDR1 is SEHNR and CDR2 FQNEAQ (reference sequence). The CDR3 region has the DNA TGTGCCAGCAGCGCCTCGGGTGAAAAACTGTTTTTT. Protein sequence: CASSASGEKLFF.

This clonotype has just a few counts. V is TRBV5-1 and J is TRBJ2-1, with a tentative D call TRBD1 (6 bases). This CDR3 has 15 residues. CDR1 is SGHRS, CDR2 YFSETQ, per germline. The V gene lost 0 bases and the J gene lost 6 bases, with 13 bases spanning the gap. The CDR3 sequence is CASSLEGQGFNEQFF. The CDR3 nucleotides are TGCGCCAGCAGCTTGGAAGGGCAGGGGTTCAATGAGCAGTTCTTC.

This clonotype has at least ten counts. The chain joins TRBV6-6 to TRBJ1-6; unclear D gene. The CDR3 spans 13 residues. Germline V gives CDR1 MNHNY, CDR2 SVGAGI (reference sequence). V was trimmed by 7 bases and J by 6 bases, leaving 10 bases between them. CDR3 amino acids: CASTPGLNSPLHF. The CDR3 DNA is TGTGCCAGCACCCCCGGACTTAATTCACCCCTCCACTTT.

This clonotype came up a few times. V and J are TRBV15 and TRBJ1-4; unclear D gene. This CDR3 region has 16 residues. Germline lookup yields CDR1 LNHNV and CDR2 YYDKDF (reference sequence). V gave up 0 bases and J gave up 2 bases, with 10 bases separating them. The CDR3 reads CATSRDGVRTNEKLFF. CDR3 coding DNA: TGTGCCACCAGCAGAGACGGGGTTAGGACTAATGAAAAACTGTTTTTT.

This clonotype was counted at least ten times. The chain links TRBV13 to TRBJ1-1; D remains unclear. Per the germline V gene, CDR1 is PRHDT and CDR2 is FYEKMQ (reference sequence). With 7 bases removed from V and 1 base from J, the gap between germline ends came to 16 bases. The length of the CDR3 is 15 residues. This CDR3 is CASNRGMWANTEAFF. DNA for the CDR3: TGTGCCAGCAATCGGGGAATGTGGGCGAACACTGAAGCTTTCTTT.

This clonotype was seen at least ten times. The rearrangement uses TRBV11-2 and TRBJ1-1, with D unclear. The CDR3 is 11 residues long. Germline loops: CDR1 SGHAT, CDR2 FQNNGV. V lost 4 bases to trimming and J lost 8 bases, with 8 bases between them. The CDR3 region is CASSSFGEAFF. The DNA of the CDR3 is TGTGCCAGCAGCTCGTTTGGAGAAGCTTTCTTT.

This clonotype was seen a handful of times. The chain combines TRBV12-3 or TRBV12-4 with TRBJ2-3; D remains ambiguous. V was pared by 2 bases and J by 8 bases, with 8 bases between. CDR3 length: 12 residues. The CDR3 coding sequence is TGTGCCAGCAGTTTACAATTGTTTACGCAGTATTTT. Its protein is CASSLQLFTQYF.

The chain recombines TRBV11-3 with TRBJ2-1; D is unresolved. This CDR3 contains 15 residues. Germline V lookup: CDR1 SGHNT, CDR2 YENEEA. Trimming pared 5 bases from V and 0 bases from J, leaving 11 bases between. CDR3: CASSVGRSSYNEQFF. As DNA, the CDR3 is TGTGCCAGCAGCGTCGGTCGGAGCTCCTACAATGAGCAGTTCTTC.

V gene TRBV5-5 combines with J gene TRBJ2-7, with 8 bases that match TRBD2. J lost 3 bases, V lost 4 bases, and 12 bases had no gene match. The germline V gene has CDR1 SGHKS and CDR2 YYEKEE (reference sequence). This CDR3 has 16 residues. Here the CDR3 DNA reads TGTGCCAGCAGCGTTTCCGGGGGGGGCGCCAACTACGAGCAGTACTTC. Amino acid sequence: CASSVSGGGANYEQYF.

The J gene is TRBJ1-5, the V gene TRBV11-2, with 7 bases matching TRBD1. The junction had 7 bases not matched to a gene; V was cut back by 5 bases and J by 3 bases. This CDR3 is 15 amino acids long. Per germline, CDR1 SGHAT and CDR2 FQNNGV. This chain's CDR3 is CASSPLGQPNQPQHF. Here the CDR3 DNA reads TGTGCCAGCAGCCCCCTGGGACAGCCCAATCAGCCCCAGCATTTT.

The sample holds many counts of this clonotype. The rearrangement links TRBV4-1 to TRBJ1-4; D remains ambiguous. The CDR3 loop spans 16 amino acids. CDR1 and CDR2 from the germline V gene are MGHRA and YSYEKL. The V gene lost 2 bases and the J gene lost 7 bases, with 17 bases spanning the gap. The CDR3 sequence is CASSQKDSRRGEKLFF. Written as DNA, the CDR3 is TGCGCCAGCAGCCAAAAGGACTCCCGCCGGGGTGAAAAACTGTTTTTT.

In this sample, this clonotype turned up many times. Because the CDR3 is missing its conserved closing phenylalanine or tryptophan, this is likely a read error. The DNA is left out, because the CDR3 cannot be placed on it with certainty; the CDR3 is given as TCRdb lists it. The V and J genes are TRBV12-5 and TRBJ2-1. Germline CDR1 and CDR2: LGHNT and FRNRAP. The CDR3 spans 8 amino acids, including both terminal residues. The CDR3 here is CASGPENL.

The chain employs TRBV3-1 and TRBJ2-3, with TRBD2 matching over 8 bases. V lost 1 base to trimming and J lost 6 bases; unmatched junction nucleotides: 9. CDR3 length: 16 residues. CDR1 is LGHDT and CDR2 is YNNKEL in the germline V gene (reference sequence). CDR3 amino acids: CASSQVSGGGVDTQYF. The CDR3 DNA is TGTGCCAGCAGCCAAGTGAGCGGGGGCGGCGTGGATACGCAGTATTTT.

This clonotype occurred many times. The V gene is TRBV7-2, the J gene TRBJ1-1; a possible D gene is TRBD1 (5 bases). The germline CDR1 and CDR2 sequences are SGHTA and FQGNSA. This CDR3 spans 14 amino acids. V lost 3 bases and J 4 bases, leaving 12 bases between the germline ends. CDR3 amino acids: CASSFTRGGTEAFF. In DNA form, the CDR3 reads TGTGCCAGCAGCTTTACGAGGGGAGGCACTGAAGCTTTCTTT.

The sample holds many counts of this clonotype. The chain recombines TRBV9 with TRBJ1-3; D might be TRBD1 (5 bases). Germline V gene data show CDR1 as SGDLS and CDR2 as YYNGEE. This CDR3 is 18 amino acids long. V was trimmed by 5 bases and J by 4 bases, leaving 25 bases between them. The CDR3 DNA reads TGTGCCAGCAGTCAAAACGCCGGGGGTTTCTCGGGAGGAAACACCATATATTTT. Amino acids: CASSQNAGGFSGGNTIYF.

This clonotype was detected a few times. The chain is built from TRBV5-6 and TRBJ2-1; possible D gene TRBD2, 5 bases. Germline assignment: CDR1 SGHDT and CDR2 YYEEEE. The CDR3 is made up of 17 amino acids. V was shortened by 2 bases and J by 8 bases, with 23 bases between the two germline ends. The CDR3 here is CASSFPLTDSSRDEQFF. CDR3 sequence (DNA): TGTGCCAGCAGCTTCCCACTCACGGACTCAAGTCGCGATGAGCAGTTCTTC. Together with reference TRBV5-6 and TRBJ2-1, the CDR3 gives the full variable domain: DAGVTQSPTHLIKTRGQQVTLRCSPKSGHDTVSWYQQALGQGPQFIFQYYEEEERQRGNFPDRFSGHQFPNYSSELNVNALLLGDSALYLCASSFPLTDSSRDEQFFGPGTRLTVL.

This clonotype was seen at least ten times. V usage is TRBV7-8 and J usage is TRBJ1-2; weak D call: TRBD1 (6 bases). The CDR3 length is 13 residues. The V gene lost 1 base and the J gene lost 10 bases, with 13 bases spanning the gap. Per germline, CDR1 SGHVS and CDR2 FQNEAQ. CDR3 sequence: CASSLGEGVLYTF. CDR3 nucleotide sequence: TGTGCCAGCAGCTTAGGGGAGGGGGTGCTCTACACCTTC.

This clonotype was counted at least ten times. The chain couples TRBV18 to TRBJ1-2; no clear D. Germline assignment: CDR1 KGHSH and CDR2 LQKENI. With 4 bases removed from V and 1 base from J, the gap between germline ends came to 4 bases. The CDR3 runs 12 residues. CDR3 sequence reads: CASSQDNYGYTF. The CDR3 coding sequence is TGTGCCAGCTCACAAGATAACTATGGCTACACCTTC.

This clonotype was recorded many times. The chain joins TRBV18 to TRBJ2-7, with 14 bases fitting TRBD2. The V and J ends lost 2 bases and 4 bases, in that order; junction bases with no gene match: 4. CDR1 and CDR2 from the germline V gene are KGHSH and LQKENI. CDR3 length: 16 residues. The CDR3 loop is CASSPRLAGGPYEQYF. As DNA, the CDR3 is TGTGCCAGCTCACCAAGACTAGCGGGAGGGCCTTACGAGCAGTACTTC.